The 9 T cell receptor beta chains in this list originate from one sample, sequenced in a study of TIL therapy for anti-PD-1-resistant metastatic lung cancer (dated by TCRdb to the early 2020s). Reading the label with the study, this specimen's time point is: pre-treatment sample, taken before nivolumab and TIL therapy. TCR beta CDR3 regions were amplified from genomic DNA with the immunoSEQ v3 hsTCRB kit using bias-controlled multiplex PCR. TCRdb's version of the immuneACCESS table is confined to in-frame rearrangements and falls short of the full clone set. An unresolved V gene accounts for under half of the shortfall where checked; the remainder is of unknown origin. This sample holds 9,500 to 15,000 clones; roughly 80% were observed only once. The ten largest clones take up roughly a tenth of the sample. The material sequenced was blood, taken at baseline. These receptors came from a person between 25 and 80 years old with non-small cell lung cancer.

This clone was observed a few times. The chain employs TRBV23-1 and TRBJ1-5, with D unclear. TRBV23-1 is classed as an ORF, of uncertain function. V was shortened by 0 bases and J by 0 bases, with 3 bases between the two germline ends. The CDR3 is made up of 14 amino acids. The CDR3 nucleotides read TGCGCCAGCAGTCAATCGGATAGCAATCAGCCCCAGCATTTT. Encoded protein: CASSQSDSNQPQHF.

The V call is TRBV19, the J call TRBJ1-6, with 12 bases aligning to TRBD1. After removal of 7 bases from V and 10 bases from J, the junction contained 8 bases not matched to a gene. The CDR3 is 15 amino acids. Germline CDR1 is LNHDA and CDR2 is SQIVND (reference sequence). The CDR3 sequence: CASTVGQGAQSPLHF. CDR3 nucleotide sequence: TGTGCCAGTACCGTGGGACAGGGGGCTCAGTCACCCCTCCACTTT.

This chain uses TRBV4-1 with TRBJ2-3; D may be TRBD2 (6 bases). Looked up from germline, CDR1 is MGHRA and CDR2 is YSYEKL. Trimming stripped 1 base from V and 4 bases from J, with 12 bases between. The CDR3 consists of 15 residues. In DNA, the CDR3 is TGCGCCAGCAGCCAAGTCGACGGGAGCCCAGATACGCAGTATTTT. Translation gives CASSQVDGSPDTQYF.

V gene TRBV19 combines with J gene TRBJ1-5; D uncertain. Trimming stripped 6 bases from V and 9 bases from J, with 12 bases between. The CDR3 spans 12 residues. Germline V gene lookup returns CDR1 LNHDA and CDR2 SQIVND (reference sequence). Written as DNA, the CDR3 is TGTGCCAGTAGGGGCGAGGGATGGCCCCAGCATTTT. Translated, it gives CASRGEGWPQHF.

V gene TRBV7-6 combines with J gene TRBJ2-7, with D perhaps TRBD1 (6 bases). CDR3 length: 13 residues. V lost 4 bases, J lost 3 bases, and 10 bases lay in between. Germline CDR1 and CDR2: SGHVS and FNYEAQ. The CDR3 is CASSSGVNYEQYF. CDR3 coding DNA: TGTGCCAGCAGCTCAGGGGTTAACTACGAGCAGTACTTC.

This clone was counted once. The V gene is TRBV2, the J gene TRBJ1-4; possibly TRBD1 for D (6 bases). The CDR3 extends over 13 amino acids. From germline, CDR1 is SNHLY and CDR2 FYNNEI. The V and J ends lost 1 base and 8 bases respectively, with 8 bases between them. The CDR3 here is CASSEGGREKLFF. The DNA of the CDR3 is TGTGCCAGCAGTGAAGGGGGGCGGGAAAAACTGTTTTTT. The complete variable domain, with remaining parts taken from reference TRBV2 and TRBJ1-4, reads EPEVTQTPSHQVTQMGQEVILRCVPISNHLYFYWYRQILGQKVEFLVSFYNNEISEKSEIFDDQFSVERPDGSNFTLKIRSTKLEDSAMYFCASSEGGREKLFFGSGTQLSVL.

This rearrangement joins TRBV19 to TRBJ2-5; D unclear. The CDR3 extends over 13 amino acids. V was cut by 6 bases and J by 1 base, with 9 bases left in between. Germline V gene data show CDR1 as LNHDA and CDR2 as SQIVND (reference sequence). The CDR3 sequence: CASSWRSQETQYF. The CDR3 DNA sequence: TGTGCCAGTAGCTGGCGGTCCCAAGAGACCCAGTACTTC.

The chain links TRBV30 to TRBJ1-3; D is perhaps TRBD1 (6 bases). The V end lost 3 bases, the J end lost 8 bases, and 11 bases lay between the germline ends. There are 12 residues in the CDR3. Germline values: CDR1 GTSNPN, CDR2 SVGIG (reference sequence). In DNA form, the CDR3 reads TGTGCCTGGAGACCCAGGGGTGACACCATATATTTT. Its translation is CAWRPRGDTIYF.

The V and J genes are TRBV29-1 and TRBJ2-2, with 8 bases fitting TRBD2. The CDR3 totals 15 residues. V dropped 3 bases and J dropped 0; count of bases not matched to a gene: 3. Germline CDR1 SQVTM, CDR2 ANQGSEA. The DNA for the CDR3 is TGCAGCGTTGAGGTAGCGGGATCGAACACCGGGGAGCTGTTTTTT. Translated, it gives CSVEVAGSNTGELFF.